The 14 T cell receptor beta chains below all came from one sample that was sequenced in a study of T-cell memory formation after mild COVID-19. Each CDR3 protein is one row after TCRdb ran MiXCR on the 5' RACE reads. The data contain approximately 100,000 distinct CDR3 sequences, over 8.5% of them seen just once; the ten biggest clones take up about two fifths. The sample comprised PBMCs or a T cell subset sorted from them (not recorded which). The receptors shown here come from a young man who had mild COVID-19 (a few samples of this study predate the infection). Cell type and time point are not known.

The genes are TRBV2 and TRBJ2-5, with 7 bases fitting TRBD1. CDR1 SNHLY and CDR2 FYNNEI come from the germline V gene. The CDR3 sequence is 15 residues long. V was pared by 4 bases and J by 3 bases, with 8 bases of the junction left unmatched. CDR3 in amino acids: CASSAPGQSKETQYF. CDR3 coding DNA: TGTGCCAGCAGTGCCCCGGGACAGTCTAAAGAGACCCAGTACTTC.

This clonotype came up a few times. The V gene is TRBV14, the J gene TRBJ2-5, with a weak D call TRBD1 (6 bases). Trimming took 4 bases from V and 2 from J, leaving 11 bases between them. CDR3 length: 14 residues. Germline V gene data show CDR1 as SGHDN and CDR2 as FVKESK. CDR3 residues: CASSLHRAQETQYF. The CDR3 nucleotides read TGTGCCAGCAGCCTGCACAGGGCGCAAGAGACCCAGTACTTC.

This clonotype appeared a few times. The V gene is TRBV4-3, the J gene TRBJ1-1, with 8 bases fitting TRBD1. V shed 4 bases and J 5 bases; nucleotides not matched to a gene: 9. Per germline, CDR1 LGHNA and CDR2 YSLEER. The length of the CDR3 is 15 residues. The CDR3 region has the DNA TGCGCCAGCAGCCCAAGTCGGGACAGGAAAACTGAAGCTTTCTTT. This codes for CASSPSRDRKTEAFF.

This clonotype has a handful of counts. The CDR3 here is CASTRDGGRQPQHF. Written as DNA, the CDR3 is TGTGCCAGCACCCGGGACGGGGGGCGTCAGCCCCAGCATTTT. The chain links TRBV6-1 to TRBJ1-5; D possibly corresponds to TRBD1 (6 bases). V lost 7 bases, J lost 6 bases, and 16 bases lay in between. Germline V gives CDR1 MNHNS, CDR2 SASEGT. The CDR3 sequence is 14 residues long.

The chain carries TRBV12-3 or TRBV12-4 and TRBJ2-5, with 9 bases that match TRBD2. CDR3 length: 16 residues. J lost 2 bases, V lost 5 bases, and 9 bases had no gene match. CDR3 in amino acids: CASSKDPAGGQETQYF. The CDR3 DNA sequence: TGTGCCAGCAGTAAGGATCCGGCGGGGGGGCAAGAGACCCAGTACTTC.

The chain's CDR3 is CASSEASGGGEAFF. The CDR3, as DNA: TGTGCCAGCAGTGAAGCGTCCGGGGGAGGTGAAGCTTTCTTT. The chain recombines TRBV6-1 with TRBJ1-1; D may be TRBD1 (5 bases). Germline CDR1 and CDR2: MNHNS and SASEGT. Deletions cut 0 bases from V and 7 bases from J, with 12 bases between. This CDR3 spans 14 amino acids.

This chain uses TRBV11-2 with TRBJ1-1; D is perhaps TRBD1 (5 bases). V was cut by 8 bases and J by 5 bases, with 12 bases left in between. The CDR3 contains 12 residues. Germline assignment: CDR1 SGHAT and CDR2 FQNNGV. CDR3 coding DNA: TGTGCCAGCCAGGGAATGAGGACTGAAGCTTTCTTT. This sequence encodes CASQGMRTEAFF.

This clonotype was observed at least ten times. The chain employs TRBV10-3 and TRBJ2-1, with D unresolved. The germline gives CDR1 ENHRY, CDR2 SYGVKD. The CDR3 extends over 15 amino acids. Trimming took 3 bases from V and 3 from J, leaving 12 bases between them. The CDR3 spells CAISDNRLGYNEQFF. The CDR3 DNA follows: TGTGCCATCAGTGATAATCGGCTAGGCTACAATGAGCAGTTCTTC.

CDR3 DNA sequence: TGTGCCAGCAGTTCCCCCTCCTCCGTGGAAAAACTGTTTTTT. It codes for CASSSPSSVEKLFF. V gene TRBV6-6 combines with J gene TRBJ1-4; D gene ambiguous. Germline CDR1 reads MNHNY; CDR2 reads SVGAGI (reference sequence). Trimming stripped 4 bases from V and 8 bases from J, with 14 bases between. CDR3 size: 14 residues.

This CDR3 reads CASSQDPGGPYNEQFF. CDR3 DNA sequence: TGCGCCAGCAGCCAAGATCCGGGGGGGCCCTACAATGAGCAGTTCTTC. The rearrangement links TRBV4-1 to TRBJ2-1; the match to TRBD2 covers 8 bases. Germline trimming cut 0 bases from V and 2 bases from J; bases unmatched to any gene: 3. Germline-derived CDR1 and CDR2 are MGHRA and YSYEKL. The CDR3 runs 16 residues.

This clonotype was seen only a few times. The chain employs TRBV7-2 and TRBJ1-1; D possibly corresponds to TRBD1 (6 bases). CDR3 length: 14 residues. V gave up 5 bases and J gave up 4 bases, with 14 bases separating them. Germline CDR1 and CDR2: SGHTA and FQGNSA. CDR3 DNA sequence: TGTGCCAGCAGCCGTCTAGTGGGGGCCACTGAAGCTTTCTTT. Protein sequence: CASSRLVGATEAFF.

The chain has TRBV20-1 and TRBJ2-1; 11 bases are a match to TRBD2. Per germline, CDR1 DFQATT and CDR2 SNEGSKA (reference sequence). V shed 5 bases and J 7 bases; nucleotides not matched to a gene: 16. The CDR3 runs to 17 residues. The CDR3 here is CSAPFPSSGGVSNEQFF. The CDR3 bases are TGCAGTGCTCCTTTCCCGAGTAGCGGGGGGGTATCTAATGAGCAGTTCTTC.

DNA for the CDR3: TGTGCCAGCAGCCCCGGGCGCGGAGATGGCTACACCTTC. It translates to CASSPGRGDGYTF. V is TRBV11-2 and J is TRBJ1-2; D is unclear. The V end was cut by 5 bases, the J end by 6 bases, with 13 bases between. The germline V gene has CDR1 SGHAT and CDR2 FQNNGV. The CDR3 has 13 amino acids.

This clonotype was found a few times. This chain links TRBV5-6 with TRBJ2-7; D is perhaps TRBD1 (6 bases). The V end was cut by 5 bases, the J end by 0 bases, with 18 bases between. From germline, CDR1 is SGHDT and CDR2 YYEEEE. This CDR3 has 16 residues. Written as DNA, the CDR3 is TGTGCCAGCAGTCCGAACCAGGGGTCCCTCTCCTACGAGCAGTACTTC. Translating it yields CASSPNQGSLSYEQYF.